These T cell receptor beta chains were read from a single sample in a study of identifying expanded T cells in peripheral blood. Only in-frame clones appear in the TCRdb table, and some are missing; sequencing was by immunoSEQ multiplex PCR. The sample holds 70,000 to 100,000 clones; approximately 90% are singletons and the top ten take 15% to 20%. The material sequenced was blood. The receptors come from a person aged 18 to 70 in good health. Each CDR3 is given with its conserved first and last residue.

V gene: TRBV4-3; J gene: TRBJ2-1; CDR3 protein: CASSQDGDPRNYNEQFF
V gene: TRBV6-4; J gene: TRBJ1-6; CDR3 protein: CASSDIHMDSPLHF
V gene: TRBV19; J gene: TRBJ2-1; CDR3 protein: CASSIGTDEQFF
V gene: TRBV10-2; J gene: TRBJ2-2; CDR3 protein: CASSYYGENTGELFF
V gene: TRBV6-6; J gene: TRBJ1-4; CDR3 protein: CASSRTRGELFF
V gene: TRBV21-1; J gene: TRBJ2-7; CDR3 protein: CASSSHPQGYEQYF
V gene: TRBV28; J gene: TRBJ2-1; CDR3 protein: CASSLGVSGGYNEQFF
V gene: TRBV4-1; J gene: TRBJ2-5; CDR3 protein: CASSQALDQTQYF
V gene: TRBV5-1; J gene: TRBJ2-6; CDR3 protein: CASSNSGTAGANVLTF
V gene: TRBV4-3; J gene: TRBJ2-7; CDR3 protein: CASSQDTSPHYEQYF
V gene: TRBV7-2; J gene: TRBJ1-1; CDR3 protein: CASSPRPDLNTEAFF
V gene: TRBV7-2; J gene: TRBJ1-5; CDR3 protein: CASSLVTGDNQPQHF
V gene: TRBV4-2; J gene: TRBJ2-1; CDR3 protein: CASSQDGTSGGNEQFF
V gene: TRBV5-1; J gene: TRBJ2-1; CDR3 protein: CASSLVAFYNEQFF
V gene: TRBV27; J gene: TRBJ2-1; CDR3 protein: CASTKTSFLANNEQFF
V gene: TRBV2; J gene: TRBJ1-2; CDR3 protein: CASNAMRTGDYGYTF
V gene: TRBV10-2; J gene: TRBJ2-3; CDR3 protein: CASSGSGGLDTQYF
V gene: TRBV5-4; J gene: TRBJ1-1; CDR3 protein: CASSLVRGSRNTEAFF